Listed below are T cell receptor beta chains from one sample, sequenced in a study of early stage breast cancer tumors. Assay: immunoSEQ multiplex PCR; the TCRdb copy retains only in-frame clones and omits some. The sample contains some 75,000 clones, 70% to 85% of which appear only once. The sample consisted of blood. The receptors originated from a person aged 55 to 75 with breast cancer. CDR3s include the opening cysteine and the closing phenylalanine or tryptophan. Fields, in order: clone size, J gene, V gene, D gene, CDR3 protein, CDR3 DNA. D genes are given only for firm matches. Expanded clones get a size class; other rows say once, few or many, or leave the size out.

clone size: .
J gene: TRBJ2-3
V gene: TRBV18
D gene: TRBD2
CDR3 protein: CASSSQAGVSDTQYF
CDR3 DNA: TGTGCCAGCTCATCGCAAGCGGGAGTGTCCGATACGCAGTATTTT

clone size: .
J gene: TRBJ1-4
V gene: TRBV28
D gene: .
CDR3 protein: CASSSPGVGEKLFF
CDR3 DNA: TGTGCCAGCAGTTCTCCCGGGGTAGGAGAAAAACTGTTTTTT

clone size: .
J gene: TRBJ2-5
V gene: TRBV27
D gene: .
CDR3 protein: CASSPLGMPPETQYF
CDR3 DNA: TGTGCCAGCAGCCCCCTGGGTATGCCTCCAGAGACCCAGTACTTC

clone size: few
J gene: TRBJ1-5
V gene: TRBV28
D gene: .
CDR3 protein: CASRASNQPQHF
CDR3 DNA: TGTGCTTCTCGGGCAAGCAATCAGCCCCAGCATTTT

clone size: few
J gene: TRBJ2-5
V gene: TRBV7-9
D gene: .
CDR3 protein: CASSSQGVGFFQETQYF
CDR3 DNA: TGTGCCAGCAGCTCCCAGGGTGTGGGATTTTTCCAAGAGACCCAGTACTTC

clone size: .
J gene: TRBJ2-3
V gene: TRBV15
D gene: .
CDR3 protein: CATSRDSSLGFADTQYF
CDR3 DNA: TGTGCCACCAGCAGAGATTCATCTCTCGGCTTCGCAGATACGCAGTATTTT

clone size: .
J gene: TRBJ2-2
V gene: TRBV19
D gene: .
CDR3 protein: CASSIPGSVLTGELFF
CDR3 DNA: TGTGCCAGTAGTATCCCCGGGAGTGTATTGACCGGGGAGCTGTTTTTT

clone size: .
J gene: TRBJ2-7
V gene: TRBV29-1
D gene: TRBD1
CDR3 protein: CSVVGTAYEQYF
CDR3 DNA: TGCAGCGTTGTTGGGACAGCCTACGAGCAGTACTTC

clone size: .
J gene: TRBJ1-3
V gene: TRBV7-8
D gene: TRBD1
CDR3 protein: CASSQGQASGNTIYF
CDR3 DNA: TGTGCCAGCAGCCAGGGACAGGCCTCTGGAAACACCATATATTTT

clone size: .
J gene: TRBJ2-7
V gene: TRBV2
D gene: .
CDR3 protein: CATIRDTYYEQYF
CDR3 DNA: TGTGCCACCATCCGGGACACTTACTACGAGCAGTACTTC

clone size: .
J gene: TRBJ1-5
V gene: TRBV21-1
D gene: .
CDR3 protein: CASSKDVDQPQHF
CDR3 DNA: TGTGCCAGCAGCAAAGACGTTGATCAGCCCCAGCATTTT

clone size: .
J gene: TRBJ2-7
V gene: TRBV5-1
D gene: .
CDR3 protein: CASSTEGSLSDEQYF
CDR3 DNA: TGCGCCAGCAGCACAGAAGGTTCCCTGAGCGACGAGCAGTACTTC

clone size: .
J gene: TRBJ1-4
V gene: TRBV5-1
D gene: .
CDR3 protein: CASSKGAGEKLFF
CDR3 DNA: TGCGCCAGCAGTAAGGGTGCCGGCGAAAAACTGTTTTTT

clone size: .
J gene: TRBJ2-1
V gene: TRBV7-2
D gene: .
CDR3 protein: CASSLGRSSANEQFF
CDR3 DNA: TGTGCCAGCAGTTTGGGCAGATCGAGTGCCAATGAGCAGTTCTTC

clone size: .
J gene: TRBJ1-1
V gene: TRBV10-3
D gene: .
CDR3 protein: CAISEQGANTEAFF
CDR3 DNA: TGTGCCATCAGTGAACAGGGAGCGAACACTGAAGCTTTCTTT

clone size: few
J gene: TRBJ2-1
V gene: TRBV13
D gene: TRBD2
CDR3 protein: CASSLYTRTSGRASYNEQFF
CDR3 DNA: TGTGCCAGCAGCCTATACACACGGACTAGCGGGAGGGCCTCCTACAATGAGCAGTTCTTC

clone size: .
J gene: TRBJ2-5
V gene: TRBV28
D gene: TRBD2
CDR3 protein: CASSLGIAGGGETQYF
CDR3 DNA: TGTGCCAGCAGTTTAGGTATAGCGGGAGGGGGAGAGACCCAGTACTTC

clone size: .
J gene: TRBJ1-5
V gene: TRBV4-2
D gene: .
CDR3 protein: CASSQGVFSNQPQHF
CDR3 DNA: TGTGCCAGCAGCCAAGGGGTCTTTAGCAATCAGCCCCAGCATTTT